The sample holds a few counts of the clone carrying this T cell receptor (beta chain). A second PCR, run for about 6 to 12 cycles, used a sample-barcoded 5' primer plus a J-beta primer mix. Researchers report that a template-switch adaptor with 12 random nucleotides tagged each cDNA molecule. TCRdb re-called the 5' RACE reads with MiXCR, one entry per CDR3 protein. This sample has 1.5 million to 1.9 million distinct CDR3 sequences, with approximately 39% found just once. This record comes from a study of blood T cells in healthy people across ages. V was clipped by 4 bases and J by 5 bases; unmatched bases: 8. Germline CDR1 reads SGDLS; CDR2 reads YYNGEE. The CDR3 has 16 residues.

The sample consisted of blood. This chain connects TRBV9 to TRBJ2-3, with 12 bases fitting TRBD2. The origin of this receptor is a woman under 30 in good health. In DNA form, the CDR3 reads TGTGCCAGCAGCCCCGAGGCGGGACTAGCGGGAGATACGCAGTATTTT. It encodes CASSPEAGLAGDTQYF.